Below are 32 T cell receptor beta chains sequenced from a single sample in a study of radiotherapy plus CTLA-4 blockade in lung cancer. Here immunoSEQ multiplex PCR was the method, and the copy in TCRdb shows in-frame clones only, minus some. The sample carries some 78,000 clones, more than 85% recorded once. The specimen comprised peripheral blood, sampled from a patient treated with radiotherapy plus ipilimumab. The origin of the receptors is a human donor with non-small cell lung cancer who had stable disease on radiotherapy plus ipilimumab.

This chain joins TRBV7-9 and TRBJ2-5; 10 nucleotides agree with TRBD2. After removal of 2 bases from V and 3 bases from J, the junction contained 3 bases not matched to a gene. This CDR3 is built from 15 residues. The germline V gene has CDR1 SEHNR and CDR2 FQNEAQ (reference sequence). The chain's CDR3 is CASSLYSGGKETQYF. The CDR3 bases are TGTGCCAGCAGCTTATATAGCGGGGGGAAAGAGACCCAGTACTTC.

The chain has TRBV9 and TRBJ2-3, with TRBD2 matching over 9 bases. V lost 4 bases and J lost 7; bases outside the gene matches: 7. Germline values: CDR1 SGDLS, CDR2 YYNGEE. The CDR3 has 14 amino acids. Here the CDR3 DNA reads TGTGCCAGCAGCAGTAGCGGGAGTGGAAATACGCAGTATTTT. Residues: CASSSSGSGNTQYF. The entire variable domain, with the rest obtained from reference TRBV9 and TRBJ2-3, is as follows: DSGVTQTPKHLITATGQRVTLRCSPRSGDLSVYWYQQSLDQGLQFLIQYYNGEERAKGNILERFSAQQFPDLHSELNLSSLELGDSALYFCASSSSGSGNTQYFGPGTRLTVL.

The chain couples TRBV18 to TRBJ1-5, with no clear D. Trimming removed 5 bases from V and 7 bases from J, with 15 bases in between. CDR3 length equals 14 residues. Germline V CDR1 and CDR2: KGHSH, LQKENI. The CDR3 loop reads CASSATVTRQPQHF. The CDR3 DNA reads TGTGCCAGCTCAGCTACAGTGACGCGGCAGCCCCAGCATTTT.

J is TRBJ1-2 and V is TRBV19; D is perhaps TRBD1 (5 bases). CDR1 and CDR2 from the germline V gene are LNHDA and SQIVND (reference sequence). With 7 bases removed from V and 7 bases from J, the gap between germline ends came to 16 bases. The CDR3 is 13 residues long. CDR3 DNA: TGTGCCAGTATACGGGACGGCGCCAGTGGCTACACCTTC. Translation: CASIRDGASGYTF.

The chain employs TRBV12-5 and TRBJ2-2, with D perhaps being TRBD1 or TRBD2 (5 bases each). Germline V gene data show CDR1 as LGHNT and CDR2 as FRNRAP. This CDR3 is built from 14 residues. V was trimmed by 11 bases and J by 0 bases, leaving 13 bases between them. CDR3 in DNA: TGTGCTGGACCGGGGCGGTCGAACACCGGGGAGCTGTTTTTT. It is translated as CAGPGRSNTGELFF.

As DNA, the CDR3 is TGTGCCAGCAGCTTGGCCCGCGGGGGGGCGGGGTACAATGAGCAGTTCTTC. It yields the protein CASSLARGGAGYNEQFF. V and J are TRBV5-4 and TRBJ2-1, with 9 bases aligning to TRBD2. This CDR3 is 17 amino acids long. Losses at the gene ends were 0 bases for V and 4 bases for J; bases not matched to a gene: 8. Germline CDR1 and CDR2: SGHNT and YYREEE (reference sequence).

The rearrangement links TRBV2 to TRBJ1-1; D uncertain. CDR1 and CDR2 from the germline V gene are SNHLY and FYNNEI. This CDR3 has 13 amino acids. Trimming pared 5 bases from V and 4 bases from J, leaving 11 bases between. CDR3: CASSLTRSTEAFF. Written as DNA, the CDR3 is TGTGCCAGCAGTCTTACACGGAGCACTGAAGCTTTCTTT.

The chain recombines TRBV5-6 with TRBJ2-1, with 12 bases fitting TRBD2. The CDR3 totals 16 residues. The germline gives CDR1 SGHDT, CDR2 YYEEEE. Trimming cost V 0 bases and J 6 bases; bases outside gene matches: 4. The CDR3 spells CASSLGLAGASNEQFF. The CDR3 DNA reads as TGTGCCAGCAGCTTGGGACTAGCGGGAGCTTCCAATGAGCAGTTCTTC. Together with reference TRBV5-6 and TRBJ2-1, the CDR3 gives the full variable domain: DAGVTQSPTHLIKTRGQQVTLRCSPKSGHDTVSWYQQALGQGPQFIFQYYEEEERQRGNFPDRFSGHQFPNYSSELNVNALLLGDSALYLCASSLGLAGASNEQFFGPGTRLTVL.

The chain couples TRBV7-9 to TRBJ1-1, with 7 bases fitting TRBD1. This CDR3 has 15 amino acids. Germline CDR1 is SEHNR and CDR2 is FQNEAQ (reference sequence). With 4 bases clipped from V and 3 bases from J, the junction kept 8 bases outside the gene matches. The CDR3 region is CASSSLGGGYTEAFF. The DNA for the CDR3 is TGTGCCAGCAGCTCGTTAGGGGGCGGGTACACTGAAGCTTTCTTT. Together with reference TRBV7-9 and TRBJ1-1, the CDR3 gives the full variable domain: DTGVSQNPRHKITKRGQNVTFRCDPISEHNRLYWYRQTLGQGPEFLTYFQNEAQLEKSRLLSDRFSAERPKGSFSTLEIQRTEQGDSAMYLCASSSLGGGYTEAFFGQGTRLTVV.

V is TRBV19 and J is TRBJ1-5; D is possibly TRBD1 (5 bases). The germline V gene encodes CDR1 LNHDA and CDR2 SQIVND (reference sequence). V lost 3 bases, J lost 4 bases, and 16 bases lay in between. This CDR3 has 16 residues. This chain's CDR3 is CASSIDSSPYNQPQHF. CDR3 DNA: TGTGCCAGTAGTATCGACAGTTCGCCTTATAATCAGCCCCAGCATTTT.

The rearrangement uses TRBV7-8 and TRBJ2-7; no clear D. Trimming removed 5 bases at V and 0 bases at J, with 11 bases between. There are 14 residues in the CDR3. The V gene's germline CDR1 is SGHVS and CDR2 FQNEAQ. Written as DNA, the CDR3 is TGTGCCAGCAGCCGGACGGCTAGCTCCTACGAGCAGTACTTC. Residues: CASSRTASSYEQYF.

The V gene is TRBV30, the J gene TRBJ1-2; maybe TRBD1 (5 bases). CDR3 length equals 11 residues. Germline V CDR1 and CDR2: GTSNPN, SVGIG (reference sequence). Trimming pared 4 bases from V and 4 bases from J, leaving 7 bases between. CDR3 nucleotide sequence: TGTGCCTGGACCGGGACCTATGGCTACACCTTC. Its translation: CAWTGTYGYTF.

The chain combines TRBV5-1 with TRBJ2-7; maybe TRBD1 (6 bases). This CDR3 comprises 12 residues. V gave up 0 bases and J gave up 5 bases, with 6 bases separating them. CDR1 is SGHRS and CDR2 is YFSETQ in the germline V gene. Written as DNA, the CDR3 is TGCGCCAGCAGCTTGGCAGGGGACGAGCAGTACTTC. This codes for CASSLAGDEQYF.

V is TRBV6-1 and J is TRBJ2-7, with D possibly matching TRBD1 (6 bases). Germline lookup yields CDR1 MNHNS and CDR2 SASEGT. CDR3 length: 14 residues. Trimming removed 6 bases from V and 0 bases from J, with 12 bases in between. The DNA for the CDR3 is TGTGCCAGCAGACCGGACAGCAGCTCCTACGAGCAGTACTTC. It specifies CASRPDSSSYEQYF.

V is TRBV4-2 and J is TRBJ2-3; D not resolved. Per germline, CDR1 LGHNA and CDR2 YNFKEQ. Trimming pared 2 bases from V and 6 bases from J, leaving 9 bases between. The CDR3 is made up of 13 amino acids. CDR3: CASSQLLRDTQYF. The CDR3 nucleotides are TGTGCCAGCAGCCAACTACTCAGGGATACGCAGTATTTT.

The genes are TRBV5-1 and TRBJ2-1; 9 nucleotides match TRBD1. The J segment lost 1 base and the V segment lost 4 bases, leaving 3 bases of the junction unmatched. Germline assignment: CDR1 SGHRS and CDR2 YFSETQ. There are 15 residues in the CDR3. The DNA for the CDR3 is TGCGCCAGCAGCGCGGGACAGGGTTCCTACAATGAGCAGTTCTTC. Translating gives CASSAGQGSYNEQFF. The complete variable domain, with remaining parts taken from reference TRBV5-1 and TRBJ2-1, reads KAGVTQTPRYLIKTRGQQVTLSCSPISGHRSVSWYQQTPGQGLQFLFEYFSETQRNKGNFPGRFSGRQFSNSRSEMNVSTLELGDSALYLCASSAGQGSYNEQFFGPGTRLTVL.

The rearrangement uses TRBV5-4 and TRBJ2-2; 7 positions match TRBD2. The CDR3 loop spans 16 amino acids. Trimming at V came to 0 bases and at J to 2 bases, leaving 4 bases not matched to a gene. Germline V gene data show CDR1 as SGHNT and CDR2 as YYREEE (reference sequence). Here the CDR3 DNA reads TGTGCCAGCAGCTTGGCAAGCGGGGCTAACACCGGGGAGCTGTTTTTT. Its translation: CASSLASGANTGELFF.

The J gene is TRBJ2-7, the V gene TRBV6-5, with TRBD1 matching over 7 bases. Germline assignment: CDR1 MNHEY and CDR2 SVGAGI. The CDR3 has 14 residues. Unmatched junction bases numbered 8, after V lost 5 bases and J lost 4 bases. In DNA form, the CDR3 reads TGTGCCAGCAGTCCCGGGACAGCGGTGTACGAGCAGTACTTC. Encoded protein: CASSPGTAVYEQYF.

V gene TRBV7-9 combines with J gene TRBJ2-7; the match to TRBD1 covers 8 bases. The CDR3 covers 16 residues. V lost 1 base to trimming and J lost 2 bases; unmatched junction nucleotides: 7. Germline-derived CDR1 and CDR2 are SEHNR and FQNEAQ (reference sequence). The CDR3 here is CASSLGFNRGTYEQYF. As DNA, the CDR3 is TGTGCCAGCAGCTTAGGATTTAACAGGGGGACCTACGAGCAGTACTTC. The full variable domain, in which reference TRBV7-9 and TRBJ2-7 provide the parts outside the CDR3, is DTGVSQNPRHKITKRGQNVTFRCDPISEHNRLYWYRQTLGQGPEFLTYFQNEAQLEKSRLLSDRFSAERPKGSFSTLEIQRTEQGDSAMYLCASSLGFNRGTYEQYFGPGTRLTVT.

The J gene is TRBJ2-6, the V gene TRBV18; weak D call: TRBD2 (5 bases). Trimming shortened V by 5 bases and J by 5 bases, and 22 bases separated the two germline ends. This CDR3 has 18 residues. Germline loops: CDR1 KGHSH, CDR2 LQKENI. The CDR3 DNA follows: TGTGCCAGCTCAGTCGGGGTGGACTTACAAAGTCGGGCCAACGTCCTGACTTTC. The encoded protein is CASSVGVDLQSRANVLTF.

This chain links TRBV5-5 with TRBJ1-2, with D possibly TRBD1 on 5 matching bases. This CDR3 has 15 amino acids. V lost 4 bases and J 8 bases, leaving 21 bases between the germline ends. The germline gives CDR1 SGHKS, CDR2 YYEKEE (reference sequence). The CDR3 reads CASSLGVTVLVGYTF. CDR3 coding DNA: TGTGCCAGCAGCCTGGGGGTGACAGTGTTGGTAGGCTACACCTTC.

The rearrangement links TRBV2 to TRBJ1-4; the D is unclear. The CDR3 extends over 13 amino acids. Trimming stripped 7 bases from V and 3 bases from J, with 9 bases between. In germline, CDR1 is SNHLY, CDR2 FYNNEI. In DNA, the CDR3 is TGTGCCAGCAAAGACCAGCCTAATGAAAAACTGTTTTTT. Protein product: CASKDQPNEKLFF.

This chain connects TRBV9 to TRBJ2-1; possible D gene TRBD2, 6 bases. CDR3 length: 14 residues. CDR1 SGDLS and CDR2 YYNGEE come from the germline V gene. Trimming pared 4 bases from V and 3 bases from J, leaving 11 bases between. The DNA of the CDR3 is TGTGCCAGCAGCTCAGGCGGGGACTACAATGAGCAGTTCTTC. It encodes CASSSGGDYNEQFF. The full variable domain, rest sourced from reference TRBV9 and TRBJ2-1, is DSGVTQTPKHLITATGQRVTLRCSPRSGDLSVYWYQQSLDQGLQFLIQYYNGEERAKGNILERFSAQQFPDLHSELNLSSLELGDSALYFCASSSGGDYNEQFFGPGTRLTVL.

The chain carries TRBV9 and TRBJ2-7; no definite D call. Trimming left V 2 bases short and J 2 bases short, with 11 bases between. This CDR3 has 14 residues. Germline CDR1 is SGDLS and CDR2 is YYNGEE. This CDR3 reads CASSVAGSPYEQYF. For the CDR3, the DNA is TGTGCCAGCAGCGTGGCCGGCTCCCCCTACGAGCAGTACTTC.

CDR3: CASSVGDRVKAGELFF. Here the CDR3 DNA reads TGTGCCAGCAGCGTAGGGGACAGGGTTAAAGCCGGGGAGCTGTTTTTT. V gene TRBV9 combines with J gene TRBJ2-2; TRBD1 agrees at 9 bases. There are 16 residues in the CDR3. CDR1 is SGDLS, CDR2 YYNGEE, per germline. The J segment lost 6 bases and the V segment lost 0 bases, leaving 6 bases of the junction unmatched.

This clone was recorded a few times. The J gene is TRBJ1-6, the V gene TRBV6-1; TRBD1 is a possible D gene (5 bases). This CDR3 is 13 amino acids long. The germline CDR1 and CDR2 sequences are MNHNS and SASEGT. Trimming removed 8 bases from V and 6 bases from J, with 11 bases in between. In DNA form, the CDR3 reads TGTGCCAGCGAGGTGACAGTTAATTCACCCCTCCACTTT. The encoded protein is CASEVTVNSPLHF.

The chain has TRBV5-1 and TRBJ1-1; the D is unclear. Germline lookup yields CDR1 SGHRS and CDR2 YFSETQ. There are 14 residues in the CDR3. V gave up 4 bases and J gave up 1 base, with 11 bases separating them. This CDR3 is CASSPESWNTEAFF. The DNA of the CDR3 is TGCGCCAGCAGCCCAGAGTCCTGGAACACTGAAGCTTTCTTT.

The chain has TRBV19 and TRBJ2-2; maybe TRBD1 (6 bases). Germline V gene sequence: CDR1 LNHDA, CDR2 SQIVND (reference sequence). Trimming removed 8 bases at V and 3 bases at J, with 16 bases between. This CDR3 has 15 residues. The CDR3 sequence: CASQAQGTYTGELFF. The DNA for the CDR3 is TGTGCCAGTCAAGCGCAGGGGACGTACACCGGGGAGCTGTTTTTT.

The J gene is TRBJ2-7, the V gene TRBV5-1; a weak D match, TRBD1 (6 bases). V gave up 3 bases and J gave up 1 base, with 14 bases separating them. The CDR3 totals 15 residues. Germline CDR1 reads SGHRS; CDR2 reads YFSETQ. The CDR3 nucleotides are TGCGCCAGCAGCTCAACAGGGTGGGGGTCCTACGAGCAGTACTTC. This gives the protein CASSSTGWGSYEQYF.

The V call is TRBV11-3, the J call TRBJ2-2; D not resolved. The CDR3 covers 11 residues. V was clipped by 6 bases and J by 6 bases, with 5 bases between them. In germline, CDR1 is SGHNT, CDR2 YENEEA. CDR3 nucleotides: TGTGCCAGCAGAAACGCCGGGGAGCTGTTTTTT. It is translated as CASRNAGELFF.

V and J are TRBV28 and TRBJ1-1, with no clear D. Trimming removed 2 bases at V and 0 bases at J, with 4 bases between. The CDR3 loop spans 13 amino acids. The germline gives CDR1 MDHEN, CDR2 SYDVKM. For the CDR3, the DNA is TGTGCCAGCAGTTTAAGCCTGAACACTGAAGCTTTCTTT. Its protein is CASSLSLNTEAFF.

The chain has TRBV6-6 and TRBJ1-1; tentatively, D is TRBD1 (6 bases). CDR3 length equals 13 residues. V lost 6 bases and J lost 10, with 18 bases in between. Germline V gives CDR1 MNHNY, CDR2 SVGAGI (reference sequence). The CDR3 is CASSLSGGQGAFF. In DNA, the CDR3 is TGTGCCAGCAGCCTATCGGGGGGGCAAGGAGCTTTCTTT.